The 20 T cell receptor beta chains below were found in one sample sequenced in a study of blood T cell repertoires in COVID-19. Sequencing used immunoSEQ multiplex PCR; TCRdb keeps in-frame clones, though not all of them. The table shows 380,000 or so clones, with approximately 86% occurring only once. What was sequenced was peripheral blood. These receptors came from a woman in her sixties or seventies with COVID-19, enrolled during active disease.

The CDR3 DNA reads as TGTGCTAGTGGTTTTCACAGTTTTGGGGCCAACGTCCTGACTTTC. Its translation is CASGFHSFGANVLTF. The chain uses TRBV12-5 and TRBJ2-6; D gene uncertain. This CDR3 is built from 15 residues. The germline gives CDR1 LGHNT, CDR2 FRNRAP. Deletions cut 3 bases from V and 3 bases from J, with 9 bases between.

This chain connects TRBV4-3 to TRBJ2-7; tentatively, D is TRBD1 (6 bases). This CDR3 region has 17 residues. Germline V CDR1 and CDR2: LGHNA, YSLEER. Between the trimmed V and J ends, which lost 3 bases and 4 bases, there was a span of 22 bases. The CDR3 protein is CASSQLGARGFFYEQYF. CDR3 coding DNA: TGCGCCAGCAGCCAGCTGGGAGCCAGGGGCTTTTTTTACGAGCAGTACTTC.

CDR3 bases: TGTGCCAGCAGCCCATGGACAGGGGGCGCTTATGGCTACACCTTC. Translation gives CASSPWTGGAYGYTF. The chain couples TRBV9 to TRBJ1-2, with TRBD1 identical over 11 bases. Trimming removed 4 bases from V and 5 bases from J; junction bases left unmatched: 7. In germline, CDR1 is SGDLS, CDR2 YYNGEE. The CDR3 consists of 15 residues.

This clone was found once. This chain uses TRBV5-1 with TRBJ2-3; D perhaps matches TRBD1 (6 bases). Between the trimmed V and J ends, which lost 4 bases and 3 bases, there was a span of 12 bases. Germline V gene sequence: CDR1 SGHRS, CDR2 YFSETQ. The CDR3 is 14 residues long. The CDR3 region is CASSPAGQTDTQYF. CDR3 DNA: TGCGCCAGCAGCCCCGCTGGACAGACAGATACGCAGTATTTT.

This chain's CDR3 is CASREPGTGNEKLFF. As DNA, the CDR3 is TGCGCCAGCAGAGAACCCGGGACAGGGAATGAAAAACTGTTTTTT. This chain joins TRBV5-1 and TRBJ1-4; 9 bases match TRBD1. Looked up from germline, CDR1 is SGHRS and CDR2 is YFSETQ. The length of the CDR3 is 15 residues. With V trimmed by 5 bases and J by 5 bases, 7 bases remained unmatched.

This sequence joins TRBV6-2 or TRBV6-3 and TRBJ1-1; D ambiguous. The germline CDR1 and CDR2 sequences are MNHEY and SVGEGT. The V gene lost 4 bases and the J gene lost 0 bases, with 6 bases spanning the gap. CDR3 size: 13 residues. The CDR3: CASSLFVNTEAFF. The CDR3 nucleotides are TGTGCCAGCAGTTTATTCGTGAACACTGAAGCTTTCTTT.

The CDR3 reads CASSTSGGTGELFF. The CDR3 region has the DNA TGTGCCAGCAGCACTAGCGGGGGTACCGGGGAGCTGTTTTTT. This chain uses TRBV7-3 with TRBJ2-2, with TRBD2 matching over 11 bases. The CDR3 is 14 amino acids. Losses at the gene ends were 5 bases for V and 5 bases for J; bases not matched to a gene: 1. The germline CDR1 and CDR2 sequences are SGHTA and FQGTGA.

This rearrangement joins TRBV9 to TRBJ1-4; D may be TRBD1 (5 bases). Trimming pared 4 bases from V and 8 bases from J, leaving 15 bases between. The germline V gene has CDR1 SGDLS and CDR2 YYNGEE. The CDR3 is made up of 14 amino acids. The CDR3 sequence: CASSTGGIYEKLFF. In DNA form, the CDR3 reads TGTGCCAGCAGCACCGGGGGGATTTACGAAAAACTGTTTTTT.

Concerning this clone itself: The junction departs from germline at one end; a sequencing error may be responsible. The V call is TRBV7-9, the J call TRBJ2-1; D is possibly TRBD2 (5 bases). The CDR3 length is 14 residues. Germline CDR1 SEHNR, CDR2 FQNEAQ (reference sequence). CDR3 sequence: CASSPLVAYNEQFF. The CDR3 DNA reads as TGTGCCAGCAGCCCACTAGTTGCCTATAATGAGCAGTTCTTC. The full variable domain, in which reference TRBV7-9 and TRBJ2-1 provide the parts outside the CDR3, is DTGVSQNPRHKITKRGQNVTFRCDPISEHNRLYWYRQTLGQGPEFLTYFQNEAQLEKSRLLSDRFSAERPKGSFSTLEIQRTEQGDSAMYLCASSPLVAYNEQFFGPGTRLTVL.

The chain links TRBV4-3 to TRBJ1-1, with no clear D. Between the trimmed V and J ends, which lost 0 bases and 6 bases, there was a span of 11 bases. This CDR3 contains 14 residues. In germline, CDR1 is LGHNA, CDR2 YSLEER. The chain's CDR3 is CASSQDPEVAEAFF. The CDR3 DNA is TGCGCCAGCAGCCAAGATCCAGAGGTCGCTGAAGCTTTCTTT.

The chain links TRBV18 to TRBJ2-3, with 9 bases fitting TRBD2. This CDR3 is built from 16 residues. J lost 2 bases, V lost 1 base, and 4 bases had no gene match. The germline CDR1 and CDR2 sequences are KGHSH and LQKENI. The CDR3 here is CASSPLSGGNTDTQYF. CDR3 nucleotide sequence: TGTGCCAGCTCACCACTGAGCGGGGGGAACACAGATACGCAGTATTTT.

The sample holds a few counts of this clone. The chain carries TRBV6-5 and TRBJ1-3; possible D gene TRBD1, 5 bases. This CDR3 contains 13 residues. The V end lost 7 bases, the J end lost 3 bases, and 10 bases lay between the germline ends. Per germline, CDR1 MNHEY and CDR2 SVGAGI. This CDR3 reads CASTPGYGNTIYF. The CDR3 nucleotides are TGTGCCAGCACCCCAGGGTATGGAAACACCATATATTTT.

J is TRBJ2-7 and V is TRBV3-1 (or the pseudogene TRBV3-2); a possible D gene is TRBD1 (6 bases). V was pared by 2 bases and J by 3 bases, with 8 bases between. The CDR3 is made up of 13 amino acids. CDR1 and CDR2 from the germline V gene are LGHDT and YNNKEL (reference sequence). The CDR3 loop reads CASSQQGGYEQYF. CDR3 nucleotide sequence: TGTGCCAGCAGCCAACAAGGGGGCTACGAGCAGTACTTC.

This clone occurred a few times. The genes are TRBV5-1 and TRBJ1-5, with 8 bases matching TRBD1. The CDR3 sequence is 14 residues long. CDR1 and CDR2 from the germline V gene are SGHRS and YFSETQ. V shed 4 bases, J shed 5 bases, and the junction held 5 bases outside the gene matches. Written as DNA, the CDR3 is TGCGCCAGCAGCATGGGGACAGGAGATCAGCCCCAGCATTTT. Protein product: CASSMGTGDQPQHF.

There are a few counts of this clone. The V and J genes are TRBV19 and TRBJ1-5, with unresolved D. With 5 bases removed from V and 2 bases from J, the gap between germline ends came to 7 bases. Germline V gene data show CDR1 as LNHDA and CDR2 as SQIVND (reference sequence). The CDR3 consists of 13 residues. The CDR3 coding sequence is TGTGCCAGTAGTCAGGTGGGCAATCAGCCCCAGCATTTT. It yields the protein CASSQVGNQPQHF. The whole variable domain, filled in from reference TRBV19 and TRBJ1-5, reads DGGITQSPKYLFRKEGQNVTLSCEQNLNHDAMYWYRQDPGQGLRLIYYSQIVNDFQKGDIAEGYSVSREKKESFPLTVTSAQKNPTAFYLCASSQVGNQPQHFGDGTRLSIL.

The CDR3 loop reads CASSEERLGGKGVRAFF. The CDR3 DNA sequence: TGTGCCAGCAGTGAAGAAAGACTTGGGGGGAAAGGGGTACGGGCTTTCTTT. V usage is TRBV6-1 and J usage is TRBJ1-1, with a tentative D call TRBD1 (5 bases). The CDR3 is made up of 17 amino acids. The V end was cut by 1 base, the J end by 11 bases, with 26 bases between. Germline loops: CDR1 MNHNS, CDR2 SASEGT.

The chain recombines TRBV19 with TRBJ2-7; TRBD1 aligns across 7 bases. Germline lookup yields CDR1 LNHDA and CDR2 SQIVND (reference sequence). This CDR3 is built from 14 residues. V shed 4 bases, J shed 5 bases, and the junction held 8 bases outside the gene matches. CDR3 nucleotide sequence: TGTGCCAGTAGTAATCGACAGGGTAGCGACGAGCAGTACTTC. Translated, it gives CASSNRQGSDEQYF.

The J gene is TRBJ1-5, the V gene TRBV2; tentatively, D is TRBD1 (6 bases). Germline CDR1 is SNHLY and CDR2 is FYNNEI. Trimming left V 7 bases short and J 5 bases short, with 18 bases between. The CDR3 consists of 15 residues. The CDR3 is CASTEGGGDYQPQHF. The CDR3 DNA reads as TGTGCCAGCACCGAGGGGGGGGGAGACTATCAGCCCCAGCATTTT. Drawing the rest from reference TRBV2 and TRBJ1-5, the complete variable domain is EPEVTQTPSHQVTQMGQEVILRCVPISNHLYFYWYRQILGQKVEFLVSFYNNEISEKSEIFDDQFSVERPDGSNFTLKIRSTKLEDSAMYFCASTEGGGDYQPQHFGDGTRLSIL.

The chain joins TRBV7-8 to TRBJ2-2, with a weak D call TRBD1 (5 bases). The CDR3 covers 16 residues. Looked up from germline, CDR1 is SGHVS and CDR2 is FQNEAQ. V shed 0 bases and J shed 5 bases, with 13 bases lying between them. The CDR3 nucleotides are TGTGCCAGCAGCTTAGCGAATAGGGGAAGGACCGGGGAGCTGTTTTTT. It encodes CASSLANRGRTGELFF.

V and J are TRBV18 and TRBJ2-7; D not resolved. Germline V gene sequence: CDR1 KGHSH, CDR2 LQKENI. The V end lost 3 bases, the J end lost 4 bases, and 10 bases lay between the germline ends. This CDR3 is 13 amino acids long. The CDR3 protein is CASSPASYYEQYF. In nucleotides, the CDR3 is TGTGCCAGCTCACCGGCCAGTTATTACGAGCAGTACTTC.